What follows are 5 T cell receptor beta chains derived from one specimen sequenced in a study of blood T cell repertoires in COVID-19. Clones were sequenced by immunoSEQ multiplex PCR, and TCRdb holds only the in-frame ones, with some missing. The repertoire holds fewer than 250,000 clones, with around 90% as singletons. The specimen was peripheral blood. The receptors here all came from a man in his sixties who had recovered from COVID-19.

The J gene is TRBJ1-2, the V gene TRBV30; weak D call: TRBD1 (5 bases). Deletions cut 0 bases from V and 1 base from J, with 15 bases between. Germline loops: CDR1 GTSNPN, CDR2 SVGIG (reference sequence). There are 16 residues in the CDR3. CDR3 DNA sequence: TGTGCCTGGAGTGTATTGACAGAGCGACTTAACTATGGCTACACCTTC. The encoded protein is CAWSVLTERLNYGYTF. Full variable domain (remainder filled in from reference TRBV30 and TRBJ1-2): SQTIHQWPATLVQPVGSPLSLECTVEGTSNPNLYWYRQAAGRGLQLLFYSVGIGQISSEVPQNLSASRPQDRQFILSSKKLLLSDSGFYLCAWSVLTERLNYGYTFGSGTRLTVV.

CDR3 protein: CASSAQGSNQPQHF. CDR3 in DNA: TGTGCCAGCAGTGCCCAGGGAAGCAATCAGCCCCAGCATTTT. V and J are TRBV2 and TRBJ1-5; perhaps TRBD1 as D (5 bases). The CDR3 has 14 amino acids. CDR1 and CDR2 from the germline V gene are SNHLY and FYNNEI. Trimming removed 4 bases from V and 1 base from J, with 8 bases in between.

This rearrangement joins TRBV9 to TRBJ2-4, with a weak D call TRBD1 (5 bases). The germline V gene encodes CDR1 SGDLS and CDR2 YYNGEE. With 2 bases removed from V and 4 bases from J, the gap between germline ends came to 10 bases. CDR3 length equals 14 residues. CDR3: CASSVDSLKNIQYF. In DNA form, the CDR3 reads TGTGCCAGCAGCGTCGACAGTCTAAAAAACATTCAGTACTTC.

The chain has TRBV3-1 (or the pseudogene TRBV3-2) and TRBJ1-4; 10 bases line up with TRBD1. Looked up from germline, CDR1 is LGHDT and CDR2 is YNNKEL (reference sequence). The CDR3 totals 16 residues. Trimming removed 4 bases from V and 0 bases from J; junction bases left unmatched: 2. The CDR3 bases are TGTGCCAGCAGCCGGGGACAGGGGACAACTAATGAAAAACTGTTTTTT. Its translation: CASSRGQGTTNEKLFF.

The V and J genes are TRBV6-5 and TRBJ2-2; D gene unclear. Germline lookup yields CDR1 MNHEY and CDR2 SVGAGI. The CDR3 is 14 residues long. Trimming cost V 2 bases and J 4 bases, with 8 bases left between them. CDR3 in amino acids: CASSYETSTGELFF. CDR3 bases: TGTGCCAGCAGTTACGAAACGAGCACCGGGGAGCTGTTTTTT.